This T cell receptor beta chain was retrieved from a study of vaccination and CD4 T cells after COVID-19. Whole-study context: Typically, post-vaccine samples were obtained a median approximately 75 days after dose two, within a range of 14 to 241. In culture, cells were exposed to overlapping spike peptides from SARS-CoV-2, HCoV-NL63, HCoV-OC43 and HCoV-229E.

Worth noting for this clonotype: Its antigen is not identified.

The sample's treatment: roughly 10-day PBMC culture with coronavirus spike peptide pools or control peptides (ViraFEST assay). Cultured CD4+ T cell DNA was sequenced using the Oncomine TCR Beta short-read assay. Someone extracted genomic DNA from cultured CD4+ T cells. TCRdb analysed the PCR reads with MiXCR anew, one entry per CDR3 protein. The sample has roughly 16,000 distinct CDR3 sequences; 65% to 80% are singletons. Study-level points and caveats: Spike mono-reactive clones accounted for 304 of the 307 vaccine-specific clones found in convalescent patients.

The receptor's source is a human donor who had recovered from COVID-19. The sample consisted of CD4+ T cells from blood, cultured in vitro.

Written as DNA, the CDR3 is TGTGCCAGCAGTCGGGTTCTAGCTAACTATGGCTACACCTTC. It codes for CASSRVLANYGYTF. This chain links TRBV28 with TRBJ1-2; no firm D call. V gave up 5 bases and J gave up 0 bases, with 10 bases separating them. CDR1 MDHEN and CDR2 SYDVKM come from the germline V gene. The CDR3 is made up of 14 amino acids.